This T cell receptor (beta chain) is from a study of blood T cells in healthy people across ages. Together with a sample-barcoded 5' primer, a J-beta primer mix was included in a second PCR lasting about 7 to 11 cycles. TCRdb reprocessed the 5' RACE reads via MiXCR and lists one record per CDR3 protein. In the table there are around 500,000 distinct CDR3 sequences, about 25% of which are singletons. The V gene's germline CDR1 is LGHDT and CDR2 YNNKEL (reference sequence). The CDR3 loop spans 15 amino acids. Trimming took off 3 bases at V and 3 bases at J, with 14 bases between the two ends. This clonotype was counted only a few times. These same records also appear under a second study, on T cells of mothers and their children.

This TCR was sampled from a boy between 2 and 10 years old in good health. Sequencing was done on a sample of blood. The chain carries TRBV3-1 and TRBJ2-5; the D gene is possibly TRBD1 (6 bases). The CDR3 DNA is TGTGCCAGCAGCCACCCCATGGGGGCGGAAGAGACCCAGTACTTC. Residues: CASSHPMGAEETQYF.